This passage covers 2 T cell receptor beta chains from one sample sequenced in a study of cytomegalovirus exposure and HLA in healthy donors. Amplification used 60 Vbeta primers and 13 Jbeta primers. Here immunoSEQ multiplex PCR was the method, and the copy in TCRdb shows in-frame clones only, minus some. The table lists 180,000 or so clones, around 80% of them singletons. Sequencing input: PBMCs. These receptors came from a girl between 10 and 17 years old in good health and CMV-seropositive.

The rearrangement joins TRBV7-8 to TRBJ1-5, with D possibly being TRBD1 (5 bases). Germline CDR1 SGHVS, CDR2 FQNEAQ. The CDR3 spans 13 residues. The V end lost 6 bases, the J end lost 6 bases, and 12 bases lay between the germline ends. CDR3 nucleotides: TGTGCCAGCAGGGGACTCGGAGGTCAGCCCCAGCATTTT. Protein: CASRGLGGQPQHF.

In its sample, this clone was seen once. The V and J genes are TRBV29-1 and TRBJ2-7; D gene unclear. CDR3 length equals 12 residues. Per the germline V gene, CDR1 is SQVTM and CDR2 is ANQGSEA. The ends were cut back, 4 bases at V and 2 bases at J, with 9 bases in the middle. The CDR3 sequence is CSVVTLAYEQYF. CDR3 nucleotides: TGCAGCGTTGTCACTTTAGCCTACGAGCAGTACTTC.